Listed below are T cell receptor beta chains from one sample, sequenced in a study of cytomegalovirus exposure and HLA in healthy donors. Libraries were prepared by immunoSEQ multiplex PCR; TCRdb keeps only in-frame clonotypes and omits some of them. The sample yields approximately 160,000 clones, roughly 89% seen once. Sequences were obtained from PBMCs. All receptors derive from a man between 18 and 29 years old in good health and CMV-seropositive. Both conserved end residues are part of each CDR3.

cdr3_aa,v_call,j_call,cdr3_length
CARPSGQGSIYEQYF,TRBV27,TRBJ2-7,15
CSATDRANTEAFF,TRBV29-1,TRBJ1-1,13
CASGTGLGKEEQFF,TRBV2,TRBJ2-1,14
CASSRDSSTDTQYF,TRBV18,TRBJ2-3,14
CASSDDHPDRTYEQYF,TRBV27,TRBJ2-7,16
CASSLEIGGGRGEQYF,TRBV7-2,TRBJ2-7,16
CASKSGQGAGETQYF,TRBV2,TRBJ2-5,15
CAWSVGLAGEMEQFF,TRBV30,TRBJ2-1,15
CASSPLDGETQYF,TRBV18,TRBJ2-5,13
CASTWGQNTEAFF,TRBV4-2,TRBJ1-1,13
CASSILAGGPYEQYF,TRBV19,TRBJ2-7,15
CASSIAFRLAGENYNEQFF,TRBV19,TRBJ2-1,19
CASSLLAGVGDEQFF,TRBV12-5,TRBJ2-1,15
CASSIDDSSGNQPQHF,TRBV6-6,TRBJ1-5,16
CASSPQGADEAFF,TRBV18,TRBJ1-1,13
CASRGANRYEQYF,TRBV10-2,TRBJ2-7,13
CASSFGEASSYNEQFF,TRBV28,TRBJ2-1,16
CASSAGTGVDEQYF,TRBV19,TRBJ2-7,14
CASSAPGLAAAREQYF,TRBV11-3,TRBJ2-7,16
CSVSGTSGSEGFF,TRBV29-1,TRBJ2-1,13
CSVAGQWNTEAFF,TRBV29-1,TRBJ1-1,13
CASKTGPIYTGELFF,TRBV19,TRBJ2-2,15
CASSLLSYEQYF,TRBV27,TRBJ2-7,12
CSVERTVNEQFF,TRBV29-1,TRBJ2-1,12
CARSLGPRLTYNEQFF,TRBV7-5,TRBJ2-1,16
CASSLKSGGGELFF,TRBV5-6,TRBJ2-2,14
CASSSATGGTDTQYF,TRBV5-1,TRBJ2-3,15
CASSPRLAETDTQYF,TRBV7-9,TRBJ2-3,15
CAWTLGTWGETQYF,TRBV30,TRBJ2-5,14
CAWSVRQGLNQFF,TRBV30,TRBJ2-1,13
CASRTDSNNYGYTF,TRBV28,TRBJ1-2,14
CASSVAVSRGGSTDTQYF,TRBV9,TRBJ2-3,18
CASSPRSDFYEQYF,TRBV9,TRBJ2-7,14
CASSLLQGSYEQYF,TRBV5-1,TRBJ2-7,14
CASSEHQVNTEAFF,TRBV28,TRBJ1-1,14
CASRGGEETQYF,TRBV2,TRBJ2-5,12
CASSRQLAGGPGETQYF,TRBV7-8,TRBJ2-5,17
CASSPRAAGGLWNQPQHF,TRBV7-8,TRBJ1-5,18
CASSPLGTPWTGESYEQYF,TRBV7-8,TRBJ2-7,19
CASSGHRVGGTEAFF,TRBV4-2,TRBJ1-1,15
CSVGNGDIRGPPGTGELFF,TRBV29-1,TRBJ2-2,19